Listed here is a single TCR beta chain. Antigen unknown. TCRdb's table, derived via immunoSEQ multiplex PCR, lists solely in-frame clones and lacks some. The table lists about 220,000 clones, about 93% of them singletons. The data are from a study of T cell responses to AZD1222 COVID-19 vaccine. The V gene lost 0 bases and the J gene lost 2 bases, with 5 bases spanning the gap. This CDR3 spans 14 amino acids. Looked up from germline, CDR1 is SGHTA and CDR2 is FQGTGA. Notes on the study in general: Repertoires were obtained solely post-peak T cell response.

The rearrangement uses TRBV7-3 and TRBJ2-1, with D perhaps assigned TRBD1 or TRBD2 (5 bases each). The clonotype was recovered from an adult in good health. Source: peripheral blood, taken on day 0 of MenACWY control vaccination. The CDR3 loop reads CASSLTGAYNEQFF. The CDR3 coding sequence is TGTGCCAGCAGCTTAACGGGGGCCTACAATGAGCAGTTCTTC.